The T cell receptor beta chain described here comes from a study of cytomegalovirus exposure and HLA in healthy donors. Broader study findings: A later analysis found common viral pathogens apparently linked to several of the most significant clusters.

The PCR had 60 Vbeta and 13 Jbeta primers. Measured with immunoSEQ multiplex PCR; TCRdb has only the in-frame clones, and not every one. The data contain approximately 190,000 clones, 78% of them singletons. Concerning this clone itself: Its matching antigen is unknown.

The receptor was derived from a woman in her 30s in good health and CMV-seropositive. Sequencing used PBMCs.

The CDR3 nucleotides read TGTGCCAGCAGCGTAGAGCCCTCTTCCTACGAGCAGTACTTC. Its translation: CASSVEPSSYEQYF. The chain couples TRBV9 to TRBJ2-7; D is ambiguous. CDR1 SGDLS and CDR2 YYNGEE come from the germline V gene. Trimming cost V 0 bases and J 1 base, with 8 bases left between them. The CDR3 extends over 14 amino acids.